This T cell receptor beta chain derives from a study of STAT5B mutations in CD4+ large granular lymphocyte leukemia. Study-wide results and caveats: Patient CD4-sorted repertoires stayed more clonal than healthy ones after leukemic-clone removal.

Trimming removed 5 bases from V and 1 base from J, with 8 bases in between. The CDR3 contains 13 residues. In germline, CDR1 is MNHEY, CDR2 SMNVEV (reference sequence). In this sample, this clone turned up a few times. Its antigen is still unknown. Clones were sequenced by immunoSEQ multiplex PCR, and TCRdb holds only the in-frame ones, with some missing. The table records fewer than 50,000 clones, 65% to 90% of them present only once. The chain combines TRBV27 with TRBJ1-1; D remains unclear. The receptor's source is a human donor in good health. Sequencing was performed on CD4+ T cells from blood buffy coats. Here the CDR3 DNA reads TGTGCCAGCAGTGTATACAGGAACACTGAAGCTTTCTTT. Translated, it gives CASSVYRNTEAFF.